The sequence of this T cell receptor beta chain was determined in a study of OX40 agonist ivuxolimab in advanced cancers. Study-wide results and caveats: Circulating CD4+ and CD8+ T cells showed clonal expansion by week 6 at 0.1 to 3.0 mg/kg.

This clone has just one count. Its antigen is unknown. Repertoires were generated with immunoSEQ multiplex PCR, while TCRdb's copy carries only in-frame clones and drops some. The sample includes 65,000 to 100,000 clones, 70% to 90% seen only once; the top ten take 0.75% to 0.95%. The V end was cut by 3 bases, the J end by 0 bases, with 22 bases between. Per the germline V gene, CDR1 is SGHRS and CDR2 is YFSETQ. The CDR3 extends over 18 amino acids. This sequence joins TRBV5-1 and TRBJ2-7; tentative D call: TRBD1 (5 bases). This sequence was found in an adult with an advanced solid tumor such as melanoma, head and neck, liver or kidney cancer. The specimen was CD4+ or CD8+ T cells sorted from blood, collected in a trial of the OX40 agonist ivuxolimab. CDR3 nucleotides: TGCGCCAGCAGCTCACCAGGGTCCTCGTTGGCGGCCTCCTACGAGCAGTACTTC. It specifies CASSSPGSSLAASYEQYF.